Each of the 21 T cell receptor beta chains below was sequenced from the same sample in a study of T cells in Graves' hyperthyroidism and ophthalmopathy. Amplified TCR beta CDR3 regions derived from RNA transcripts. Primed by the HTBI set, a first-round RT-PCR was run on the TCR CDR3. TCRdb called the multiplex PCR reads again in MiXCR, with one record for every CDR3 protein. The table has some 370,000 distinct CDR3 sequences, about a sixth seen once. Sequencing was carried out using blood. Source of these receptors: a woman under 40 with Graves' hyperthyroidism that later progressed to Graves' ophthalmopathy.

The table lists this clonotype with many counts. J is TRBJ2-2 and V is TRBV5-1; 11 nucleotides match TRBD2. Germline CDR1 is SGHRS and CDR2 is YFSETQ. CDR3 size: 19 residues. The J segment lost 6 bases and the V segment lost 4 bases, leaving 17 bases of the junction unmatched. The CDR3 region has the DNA TGCGCCAGCAGCCCTACCGGGACTAGCGGATCACTTGTTTCCGGGGAGCTGTTTTTT. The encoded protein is CASSPTGTSGSLVSGELFF.

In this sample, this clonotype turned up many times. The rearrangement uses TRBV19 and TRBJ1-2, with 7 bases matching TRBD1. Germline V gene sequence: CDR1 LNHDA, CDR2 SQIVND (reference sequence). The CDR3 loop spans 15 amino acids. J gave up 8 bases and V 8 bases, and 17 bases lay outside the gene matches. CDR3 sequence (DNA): TGTGCCAGTGTTGCGATATCGACAGGGAAGGACGGCTACACCTTC. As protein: CASVAISTGKDGYTF.

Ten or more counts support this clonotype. The CDR3 DNA follows: TGTGCCAGTAGCCAGTGGGGACAGGACACAGATACGCAGTATTTT. This encodes CASSQWGQDTDTQYF. This rearrangement joins TRBV19 to TRBJ2-3; 8 positions agree with TRBD1. CDR3 length: 15 residues. Germline V gives CDR1 LNHDA, CDR2 SQIVND (reference sequence). Trimming cost V 6 bases and J 2 bases; bases outside gene matches: 7. The full variable domain, with the rest looked up from reference TRBV19 and TRBJ2-3, is DGGITQSPKYLFRKEGQNVTLSCEQNLNHDAMYWYRQDPGQGLRLIYYSQIVNDFQKGDIAEGYSVSREKKESFPLTVTSAQKNPTAFYLCASSQWGQDTDTQYFGPGTRLTVL.

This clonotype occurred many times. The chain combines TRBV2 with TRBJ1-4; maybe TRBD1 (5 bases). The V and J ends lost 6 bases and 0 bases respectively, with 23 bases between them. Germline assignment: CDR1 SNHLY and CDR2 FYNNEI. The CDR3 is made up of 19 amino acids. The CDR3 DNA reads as TGTGCCAGCAGGGGGTTGACTCCTGTGGGGCATACAACTAATGAAAAACTGTTTTTT. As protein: CASRGLTPVGHTTNEKLFF.

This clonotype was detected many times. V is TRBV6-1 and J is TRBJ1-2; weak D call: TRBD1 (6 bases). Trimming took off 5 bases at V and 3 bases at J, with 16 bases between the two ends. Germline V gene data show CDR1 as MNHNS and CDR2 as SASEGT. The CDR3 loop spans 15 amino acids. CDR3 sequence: CASSSSRGGYYGYTF. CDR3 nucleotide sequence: TGTGCCAGCAGTTCCAGTCGGGGGGGCTACTATGGCTACACCTTC.

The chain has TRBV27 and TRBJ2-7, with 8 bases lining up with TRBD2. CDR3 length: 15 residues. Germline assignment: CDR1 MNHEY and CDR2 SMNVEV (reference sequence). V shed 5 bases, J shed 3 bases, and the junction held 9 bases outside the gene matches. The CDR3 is CASSKGREANYEQYF. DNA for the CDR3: TGTGCCAGCAGTAAAGGGCGGGAGGCAAACTACGAGCAGTACTTC.

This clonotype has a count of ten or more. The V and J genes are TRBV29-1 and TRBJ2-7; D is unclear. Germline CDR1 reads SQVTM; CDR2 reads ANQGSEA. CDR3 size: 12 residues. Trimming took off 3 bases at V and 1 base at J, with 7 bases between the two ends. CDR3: CSVELDSYEQYF. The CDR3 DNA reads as TGCAGCGTTGAGCTGGATTCCTACGAGCAGTACTTC.

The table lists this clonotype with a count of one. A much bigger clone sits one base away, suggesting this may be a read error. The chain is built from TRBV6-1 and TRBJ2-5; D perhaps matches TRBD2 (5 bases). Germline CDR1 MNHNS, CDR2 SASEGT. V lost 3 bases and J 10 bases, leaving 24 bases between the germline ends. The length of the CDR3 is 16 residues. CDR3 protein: CASSESGGRSQGGQYF. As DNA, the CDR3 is TGTGCCAGCAGTGAGTCAGGAGGCCGCTCCCAAGGTGGCCAGTACTTC.

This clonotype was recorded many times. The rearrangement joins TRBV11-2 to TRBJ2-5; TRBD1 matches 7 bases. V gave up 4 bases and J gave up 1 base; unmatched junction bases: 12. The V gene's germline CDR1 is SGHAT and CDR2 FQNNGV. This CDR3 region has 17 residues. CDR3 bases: TGTGCCAGCAGCTCGTGGGACAGTTTGACCTCCCAAGAGACCCAGTACTTC. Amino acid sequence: CASSSWDSLTSQETQYF.

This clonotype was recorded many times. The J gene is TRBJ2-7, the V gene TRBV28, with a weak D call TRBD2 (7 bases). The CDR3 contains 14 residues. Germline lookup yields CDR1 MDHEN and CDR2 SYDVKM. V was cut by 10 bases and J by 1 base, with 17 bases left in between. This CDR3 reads CATGRRGGSYEQYF. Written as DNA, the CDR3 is TGTGCCACGGGGAGAAGGGGGGGGTCCTACGAGCAGTACTTC.

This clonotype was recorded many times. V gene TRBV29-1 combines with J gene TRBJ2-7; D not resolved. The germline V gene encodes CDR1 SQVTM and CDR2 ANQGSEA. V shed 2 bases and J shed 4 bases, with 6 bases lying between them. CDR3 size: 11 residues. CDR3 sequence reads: CSVEFRYEQYF. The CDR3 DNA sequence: TGCAGCGTTGAATTTCGGTACGAGCAGTACTTC.

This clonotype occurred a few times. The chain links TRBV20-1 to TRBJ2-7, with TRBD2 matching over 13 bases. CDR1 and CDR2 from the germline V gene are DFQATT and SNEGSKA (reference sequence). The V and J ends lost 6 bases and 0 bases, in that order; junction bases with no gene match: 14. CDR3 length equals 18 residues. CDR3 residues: CSASQRLAGGTVSYEQYF. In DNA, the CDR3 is TGCAGTGCCTCACAACGACTAGCGGGGGGTACAGTCTCCTACGAGCAGTACTTC.

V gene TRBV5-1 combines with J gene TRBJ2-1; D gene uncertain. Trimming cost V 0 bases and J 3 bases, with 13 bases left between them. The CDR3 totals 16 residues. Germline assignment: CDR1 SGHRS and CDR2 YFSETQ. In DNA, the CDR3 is TGCGCCAGCAGCTTGGCCTTCGCGGTCAACTACAATGAGCAGTTCTTC. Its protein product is CASSLAFAVNYNEQFF. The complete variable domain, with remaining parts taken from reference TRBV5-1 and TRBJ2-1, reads KAGVTQTPRYLIKTRGQQVTLSCSPISGHRSVSWYQQTPGQGLQFLFEYFSETQRNKGNFPGRFSGRQFSNSRSEMNVSTLELGDSALYLCASSLAFAVNYNEQFFGPGTRLTVL.

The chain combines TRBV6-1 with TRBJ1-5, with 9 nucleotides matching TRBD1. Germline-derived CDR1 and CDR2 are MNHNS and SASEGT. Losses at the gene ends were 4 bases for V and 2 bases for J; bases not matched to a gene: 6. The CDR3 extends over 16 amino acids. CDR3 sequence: CASSVQGASGNQPQHF. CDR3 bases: TGTGCCAGCAGTGTACAGGGGGCTTCGGGCAATCAGCCCCAGCATTTT.

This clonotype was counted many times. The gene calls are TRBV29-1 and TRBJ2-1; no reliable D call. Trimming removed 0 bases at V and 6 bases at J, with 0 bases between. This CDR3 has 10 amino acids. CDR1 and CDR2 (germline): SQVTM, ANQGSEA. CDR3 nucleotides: TGCAGCGTTGAAGACAATGAGCAGTTCTTC. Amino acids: CSVEDNEQFF.

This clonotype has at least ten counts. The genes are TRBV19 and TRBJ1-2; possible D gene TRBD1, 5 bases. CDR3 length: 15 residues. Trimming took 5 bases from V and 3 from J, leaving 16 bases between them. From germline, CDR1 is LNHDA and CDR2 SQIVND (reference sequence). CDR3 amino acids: CASSEFGLGDYGYTF. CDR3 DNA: TGTGCCAGTAGTGAATTCGGACTAGGGGACTATGGCTACACCTTC.

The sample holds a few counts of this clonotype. CDR3 nucleotides: TGTGCCAGCAGTTTAAGGGTGTTGGGACAAGAGACCCAGTACTTC. This codes for CASSLRVLGQETQYF. The chain has TRBV12-3 or TRBV12-4 and TRBJ2-5; D unresolved. The CDR3 extends over 15 amino acids. V was cut by 2 bases and J by 2 bases, with 12 bases left in between.

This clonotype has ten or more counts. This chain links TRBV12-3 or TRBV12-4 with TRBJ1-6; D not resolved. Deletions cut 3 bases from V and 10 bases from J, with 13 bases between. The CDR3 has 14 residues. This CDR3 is CASSFWVRGSPLHF. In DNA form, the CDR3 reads TGTGCCAGCAGTTTTTGGGTCCGGGGATCACCCCTCCACTTT.

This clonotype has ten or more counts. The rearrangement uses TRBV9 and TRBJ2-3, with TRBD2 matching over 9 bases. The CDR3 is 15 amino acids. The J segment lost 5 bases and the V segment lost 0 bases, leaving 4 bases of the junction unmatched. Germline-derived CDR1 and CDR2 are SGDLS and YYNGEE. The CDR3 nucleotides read TGTGCCAGCAGCGTAGATGCGGGAGGGAGAGATACGCAGTATTTT. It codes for CASSVDAGGRDTQYF.

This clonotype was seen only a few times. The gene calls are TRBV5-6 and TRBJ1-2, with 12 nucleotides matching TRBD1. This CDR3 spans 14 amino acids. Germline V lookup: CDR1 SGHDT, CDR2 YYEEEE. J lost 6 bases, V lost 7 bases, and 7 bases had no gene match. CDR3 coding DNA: TGTGCCAGCGATCTGGGACAGGGGGCCCATGGCTACACCTTC. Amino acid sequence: CASDLGQGAHGYTF.

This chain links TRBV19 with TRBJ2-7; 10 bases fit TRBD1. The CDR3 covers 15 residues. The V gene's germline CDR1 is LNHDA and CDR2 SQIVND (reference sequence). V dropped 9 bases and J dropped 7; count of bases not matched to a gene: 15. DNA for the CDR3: TGTGCCAGCCGGCTCCGGGACAGGGGCAACTCGGAGCAGTACTTC. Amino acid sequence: CASRLRDRGNSEQYF.